The 5 T cell receptor beta chains in this list originate from one sample, sequenced in a study of vaccination and CD4 T cells after COVID-19. Treatment meaning: roughly 10-day PBMC culture with coronavirus spike peptide pools or control peptides (ViraFEST assay). From the unexposed donor, CD4+ T cells were collected ahead of the COVID-19 pandemic (2011-2018). Cultured CD4+ T cells had their DNA profiled by the Oncomine TCR Beta short-read assay. One entry per CDR3 protein results from TCRdb running MiXCR on the PCR reads. The repertoire holds around 7,100 distinct CDR3 sequences, with around 47% as singletons. For these TCRs, the target antigens are not known. Sequencing was done on a sample of CD4+ T cells from blood, cultured in vitro. The receptors originated from a human donor in good health.

J is TRBJ1-2 and V is TRBV4-3; D remains ambiguous. Trimming took 4 bases from V and 7 from J, leaving 25 bases between them. CDR1 and CDR2 (germline): LGHNA, YSLEER. This CDR3 contains 17 residues. The CDR3 DNA sequence: TGCGCCAGCAGCCCGTCGGAGGGAGCGGGGTATGTCAGTGGCTACACCTTC. Translating it yields CASSPSEGAGYVSGYTF.

The rearrangement links TRBV12-3 or TRBV12-4 to TRBJ1-6; TRBD1 matches 9 bases. After removal of 1 base from V and 10 bases from J, the junction contained 8 bases not matched to a gene. The CDR3 runs 16 residues. Here the CDR3 reads CASSLGSGQGGSPLHF. CDR3 bases: TGTGCCAGCAGTTTAGGCTCGGGACAGGGCGGGTCACCCCTCCACTTT.

The chain recombines TRBV7-9 with TRBJ2-7; D is perhaps TRBD1 or TRBD2 (5 bases each). The germline CDR1 and CDR2 sequences are SEHNR and FQNEAQ (reference sequence). This CDR3 comprises 14 residues. Trimming took 5 bases from V and 7 from J, leaving 18 bases between them. Here the CDR3 DNA reads TGTGCCAGCAGCGTCCGGGACCCAGCAGGTGAGCAGTACTTC. This sequence encodes CASSVRDPAGEQYF. The full variable domain, in which reference TRBV7-9 and TRBJ2-7 provide the parts outside the CDR3, is DTGVSQNPRHKITKRGQNVTFRCDPISEHNRLYWYRQTLGQGPEFLTYFQNEAQLEKSRLLSDRFSAERPKGSFSTLEIQRTEQGDSAMYLCASSVRDPAGEQYFGPGTRLTVT.

This sequence joins TRBV2 and TRBJ1-5; D gene uncertain. This CDR3 comprises 13 residues. Looked up from germline, CDR1 is SNHLY and CDR2 is FYNNEI. Trimming pared 2 bases from V and 4 bases from J, leaving 6 bases between. CDR3 region: CASSELGNQPQHF. The CDR3 nucleotides read TGTGCCAGCAGTGAATTGGGAAATCAGCCCCAGCATTTT. Drawing the rest from reference TRBV2 and TRBJ1-5, the complete variable domain is EPEVTQTPSHQVTQMGQEVILRCVPISNHLYFYWYRQILGQKVEFLVSFYNNEISEKSEIFDDQFSVERPDGSNFTLKIRSTKLEDSAMYFCASSELGNQPQHFGDGTRLSIL.

The chain employs TRBV10-1 and TRBJ2-3; D possibly corresponds to TRBD1 (5 bases). CDR1 is WNHNN, CDR2 SYGVQD, per germline (reference sequence). Trimming left V 4 bases short and J 1 base short, with 9 bases between. The CDR3 spans 14 residues. For the CDR3, the DNA is TGCGCCAGCAGTGGGACCAGGGGCACAGATACGCAGTATTTT. Its protein is CASSGTRGTDTQYF.